The following is a T cell receptor (beta chain) sequence with its context. Its target is not known. Measured with immunoSEQ multiplex PCR; TCRdb has only the in-frame clones, and not every one. Of approximately 150,000 clones listed, 80% to 90% are singletons. Described time point: blood 4 weeks post-SBRT, at nephrectomy. Treatment noted: 15 Gy SBRT to primary tumor, nephrectomy 4 weeks later. Nephrectomy followed 15 Gy stereotactic body radiation by 4 weeks. The tumor was a clear cell renal cell carcinoma. This sample is part of a study of radiation and T cells in renal cell carcinoma. Study-level results: In blood, top tumor clones expanded by 2 weeks, shrinking by 4.

Germline assignment: CDR1 MNHEY and CDR2 SMNVEV (reference sequence). The CDR3 length is 16 residues. The ends were cut back, 2 bases at V and 3 bases at J, with 17 bases in the middle. This receptor was taken from a woman in her forties or fifties with renal cell carcinoma. V is TRBV27 and J is TRBJ2-7, with D tentatively TRBD1 (6 bases). The specimen comprised blood, sampled from a patient whose treatment included radiotherapy and nephrectomy. DNA of the CDR3: TGTGCCAGCAGTTTAAAGCCCCAGGGGATCAGCTACGAGCAGTACTTC. It translates to CASSLKPQGISYEQYF.